These T cell receptor beta chains were read from a single sample in a study of T-cell memory formation after mild COVID-19. TCRdb passed the 5' RACE reads through MiXCR, listing each CDR3 protein once. The sample records some 250,000 distinct CDR3 sequences, more than 15% being singletons. Sequenced: PBMCs or a T cell subset sorted from them (not recorded which). The receptor source for this set is a man aged 18-30 years who had mild COVID-19 (a few samples of this study predate the infection). Cell type and time point are not known. Both conserved end residues are part of each CDR3. The order of the fields is V gene, clone size, D gene, J gene, CDR3 protein, CDR3 DNA. A D gene is named only where the DNA matches it firmly. Clone size is stated in some rows and not others, as once, few, many or a class when expanded.

v_call: TRBV7-3
clone_size: few
d_call: TRBD2
j_call: TRBJ2-1
cdr3_aa: CASSSSGGAANEQFF
cdr3_nt: TGTGCCAGCAGCTCGAGCGGGGGGGCCGCTAATGAGCAGTTCTTC

v_call: TRBV20-1
clone_size: few
d_call: TRBD1
j_call: TRBJ1-3
cdr3_aa: CSAMTGGNTIYF
cdr3_nt: TGCAGTGCTATGACAGGGGGAAACACCATATATTTT

v_call: TRBV7-2
clone_size: -
d_call: -
j_call: TRBJ2-1
cdr3_aa: CASSLRGGPYNEQFF
cdr3_nt: TGTGCCAGCAGCCTGAGGGGGGGGCCCTACAATGAGCAGTTCTTC

v_call: TRBV12-3/TRBV12-4
clone_size: once
d_call: TRBD1
j_call: TRBJ2-1
cdr3_aa: CASNPTRTGSYNEQFF
cdr3_nt: TGTGCCAGCAACCCCACCCGGACAGGGTCATACAATGAGCAGTTCTTC

v_call: TRBV20-1
clone_size: -
d_call: -
j_call: TRBJ2-3
cdr3_aa: CSAPARLFTDTQYF
cdr3_nt: TGCAGTGCCCCCGCCAGACTATTCACAGATACGCAGTATTTT

v_call: TRBV5-1
clone_size: -
d_call: -
j_call: TRBJ2-2
cdr3_aa: CASSSMGSNTGELFF
cdr3_nt: TGCGCCAGCAGCTCCATGGGTAGCAACACCGGGGAGCTGTTTTTT

v_call: TRBV29-1
clone_size: -
d_call: -
j_call: TRBJ2-7
cdr3_aa: CSVSRAYEQYF
cdr3_nt: TGCAGCGTCTCCAGGGCCTACGAGCAGTACTTC

v_call: TRBV6-6
clone_size: many
d_call: -
j_call: TRBJ1-1
cdr3_aa: CASSPSRGTEAFF
cdr3_nt: TGTGCCAGCAGCCCTAGTCGTGGCACTGAAGCTTTCTTT

v_call: TRBV27
clone_size: few
d_call: TRBD1
j_call: TRBJ2-7
cdr3_aa: CASSSLRGRGYEQYF
cdr3_nt: TGTGCCAGCAGCAGCCTCAGGGGGCGCGGGTACGAGCAGTACTTC

v_call: TRBV20-1
clone_size: -
d_call: TRBD1
j_call: TRBJ1-2
cdr3_aa: CSAREARGHNGYTF
cdr3_nt: TGCAGTGCTAGAGAGGCCAGGGGGCATAATGGCTACACCTTC

v_call: TRBV29-1
clone_size: few
d_call: -
j_call: TRBJ2-1
cdr3_aa: CSVGTADTKEQFF
cdr3_nt: TGCAGCGTTGGGACAGCCGACACCAAAGAGCAGTTCTTC

v_call: TRBV12-3/TRBV12-4
clone_size: few
d_call: -
j_call: TRBJ2-1
cdr3_aa: CASGSRGNEQFF
cdr3_nt: TGTGCCAGCGGGTCCCGAGGCAATGAGCAGTTCTTC

v_call: TRBV7-6
clone_size: -
d_call: TRBD2
j_call: TRBJ2-7
cdr3_aa: CASSRSGASYEQYF
cdr3_nt: TGTGCCAGCAGCCGTAGCGGGGCCTCCTACGAGCAGTACTTC